This TCR beta chain stems from a study of PD-L1 blockade in urothelial cancer (dated by TCRdb to the late 2010s). Regarding the study in general: Therapy was started at some point between 2014 and 2016 for all patients, and atezolizumab 1,200 mg was administered intravenously every 3 weeks. TCR sequencing covered pretreatment tumor samples and matched, serially collected peripheral blood taken before and after atezolizumab treatment. Blood samples were analyzed at 3 weeks after treatment start (second dose) and at 6 weeks after treatment start. Blood samples gave a median of around 140,000 T cells and under 85,000 unique TCRs, with a median clonality of 0.080. Durable clinical benefit was achieved by nine patients but not by the remaining 20. Pretreatment blood TCR-seq was available for twenty-nine patients, at least one posttreatment blood collection was obtained for some 24 patients, and tumor TCR-seq was available for some 24 patients. In the same patients who had TCR sequencing, pretreatment tumors also underwent whole exome sequencing and RNA sequencing. Twenty-five of 29 patients were males with bladder-origin urothelial cancer, and about 65% of the 29 reported a prior smoking history. Somatic, immune and clinical correlates of response to PD-L1 blockade with atezolizumab in urothelial cancer were the focus of an exploratory multi-omic analysis. Durable clinical benefit was defined as progression-free survival longer than 6 months, and TCR features were also tested against progression-free and overall survival. An ECOG performance status of 0 or 1 was recorded for the patients, and 0 to 3 prior chemotherapy regimens had been received by the patients.

Synthetic TCR analog templates were spiked into each PCR to estimate absolute template abundance from read counts. Using the immunoSEQ assay, TCRbeta CDR3 regions were amplified from genomic DNA with bias-controlled V and J gene primers. Rearranged TCRbeta segments were sequenced at approximately 20X coverage. The original pipeline was this. Sequencing errors were corrected by clustering and CDR3s were annotated against IMGT to assign V, D and J genes. Only productive TCRbeta rearrangements were used in downstream analyses, excluding out-of-frame or stop-codon sequences. Clonality was calculated as one minus the Shannon entropy normalized by the log of the number of unique productive sequences. Fisher's exact test with Benjamini-Hochberg correction, at a threshold of adjusted p below 0.01, was used to find clones that differed between time points or between blood and tumor. TCRdb obtained this table from immuneACCESS and retained in-frame rearrangements with V and J assigned. These tables miss some clones; where compared with another copy, unresolved V genes account for less than half of the shortfall, and the remainder is unexplained. The V and J calls and clone size were taken over from that table, and D and trimming were inferred from the DNA. Recorded for this sample are some 56,000 clones; 85% of them occurred a single time. The ten top clones hold 15% to 18% of the sample.

As to this clone: Its recognized antigen is unknown. Base qualities are missing; no much larger clone stands one base away.

Overall study results and their limits: Among patients with durable benefit, tumor-associated TCR clones showed greater expansion in peripheral blood 3 weeks after treatment started (n of about 21, p = 0.022). Improved progression-free and overall survival was found to be associated with pretreatment peripheral blood TCR clonality below the median. Because of the small sample size (n ≈ 29) and the many exploratory analyses performed, the results are intended to be regarded as hypothesis-generating.

The V end loses 9 bases and the J end loses 10 bases, and a stretch of 18 bases separates them. The CDR3, from cysteine to phenylalanine, totals 13 residues. Only the CDR3 part of the read is kept: 39 bases, read in frame from the first base. The germline V gene (reference sequence) gives CDR1 as LNHDA and CDR2 as SQIVND. Taken with the paper, the label for time point translates to: pretreatment peripheral blood. The cohort comprised around 31 patients with locally advanced or metastatic urothelial carcinoma treated at Memorial Sloan Kettering on a trial protocol. Peripheral blood mononuclear cells were collected pretreatment and during treatment, at between 1 and 8 total time points per patient. The Qiagen DNeasy Blood extraction kit was used to purify genomic DNA from total PBMCs and tumor samples. PBMCs were collected pretreatment and during treatment, and were isolated and stored as previously described.

The source was PBMCs, collected around atezolizumab (anti-PD-L1) treatment. The origin of this receptor is a man aged 65-85 years with urothelial cancer. The chain links TRBV19 with TRBJ1-4, with TRBD1 perhaps the D gene, on 5 matching bases. CDR3 loop: CASLGVGGGKLFF. The DNA is as follows: TGTGCCAGCCTGGGAGTCGGGGGAGGAAAACTGTTTTTT.